A single sample gave rise to the 19 T cell receptor beta chains below, sequenced in a study of T cell repertoires in cytomegalovirus infection (dated by TCRdb to about 2019). This sample was sequenced with an Illumina HiSeq 1500. The public reads were run again by TCRdb, first through fastp at Q25 and then through MiXCR, and only productive beta chains were kept. Here each entry gathers all rows of one CDR3 protein and keeps the most common genes and DNA. Within this sample are about 680,000 distinct CDR3 sequences, with 20% to 25% of them counted one time only. Approximately 8% of the sample is taken by the ten largest. The sequenced sample consisted of CD8+ T cells from PBMCs. These receptors were collected from a human donor in good health (CMV status not recorded). Some clones in this sample may be carry-over from other donors' samples.

The rearrangement links TRBV20-1 to TRBJ1-5; D not certain. CDR1 is DFQATT and CDR2 is SNEGSKA in the germline V gene (reference sequence). This CDR3 is built from 14 residues. Trimming removed 5 bases from V and 5 bases from J, with 16 bases in between. DNA of the CDR3: TGCAGTGCTTTGATAAGAGGGTTTGATCAGCCCCAGCATTTT. Protein product: CSALIRGFDQPQHF.

This clonotype was seen ten or more times. The V and J genes are TRBV12-3 or TRBV12-4 and TRBJ2-2, with D unclear. The CDR3 loop spans 17 amino acids. Trimming took off 1 base at V and 2 bases at J, with 14 bases between the two ends. The CDR3 bases are TGTGCCAGCAGTTTAGGTCCAGGCAGGCGAAACACCGGGGAGCTGTTTTTT. This encodes CASSLGPGRRNTGELFF.

This chain joins TRBV20-1 and TRBJ2-7; 8 bases are shared with TRBD2. Looked up from germline, CDR1 is DFQATT and CDR2 is SNEGSKA (reference sequence). The trim removed 3 bases at V and 6 bases at J, leaving 10 bases unmatched. The length of the CDR3 is 14 residues. The CDR3 DNA follows: TGCAGTGCTAGCAAGCCCGGACTAGCTTTCGAGCAGTACGTC. Translated, it gives CSASKPGLAFEQYV.

J is TRBJ2-3 and V is TRBV28, with TRBD1 as a possible D gene (5 bases). The CDR3 consists of 14 residues. Germline assignment: CDR1 MDHEN and CDR2 SYDVKM. With 5 bases removed from V and 0 bases from J, the gap between germline ends came to 9 bases. This chain's CDR3 is CASSQDTSTDTQYF. CDR3 sequence (DNA): TGTGCCAGCAGTCAGGACACTAGCACAGATACGCAGTATTTT.

The chain joins TRBV7-9 to TRBJ1-2; D ambiguous. The CDR3 covers 13 residues. V lost 5 bases and J 8 bases, leaving 15 bases between the germline ends. Germline V gives CDR1 SEHNR, CDR2 FQNEAQ (reference sequence). DNA for the CDR3: TGTGCCAGCAGCCAAGCCGGGGATCGAGGCTACACCTTC. This codes for CASSQAGDRGYTF.

This clonotype came up many times. This chain links TRBV28 with TRBJ1-5; D not certain. Deletions cut 3 bases from V and 1 base from J, with 7 bases between. CDR1 and CDR2 from the germline V gene are MDHEN and SYDVKM. The CDR3 totals 14 residues. The CDR3 nucleotides are TGTGCCAGCAGTTTCGCTTACAGCAATCAGCCCCAGCATTTT. Encoded protein: CASSFAYSNQPQHF.

The sample holds a few counts of this clonotype. V gene TRBV9 combines with J gene TRBJ2-3, with 12 bases aligning to TRBD2. Germline trimming cut 0 bases from V and 6 bases from J; bases unmatched to any gene: 8. Germline V gives CDR1 SGDLS, CDR2 YYNGEE. There are 17 residues in the CDR3. CDR3 residues: CASSVELAGGPWDTQYF. Written as DNA, the CDR3 is TGTGCCAGCAGCGTAGAGCTAGCGGGGGGGCCATGGGATACGCAGTATTTT.

The chain couples TRBV24-1 to TRBJ2-1; D is perhaps TRBD1 (6 bases). The CDR3 is 15 residues long. Trimming left V 1 base short and J 5 bases short, with 11 bases between. The germline V gene has CDR1 KGHDR and CDR2 SFDVKD. The CDR3 region is CATSDFRGSNNEQFF. As DNA, the CDR3 is TGTGCCACCAGTGATTTCAGGGGATCGAACAATGAGCAGTTCTTC.

This clonotype was seen a handful of times. The chain carries TRBV7-6 and TRBJ2-1; D remains ambiguous. The CDR3 totals 15 residues. The germline gives CDR1 SGHVS, CDR2 FNYEAQ. Trimming shortened V by 1 base and J by 10 bases, and 17 bases separated the two germline ends. This chain's CDR3 is CASSLERPAGVEQFF. The DNA for the CDR3 is TGTGCCAGCAGCTTAGAGAGACCGGCTGGGGTCGAGCAGTTCTTC. The variable domain in full, with the rest retrieved from reference TRBV7-6 and TRBJ2-1, is GAGVSQSPRYKVTKRGQDVALRCDPISGHVSLYWYRQALGQGPEFLTYFNYEAQQDKSGLPNDRFSAERPEGSISTLTIQRTEQRDSAMYRCASSLERPAGVEQFFGPGTRLTVL.

The V call is TRBV10-3, the J call TRBJ1-6; D is possibly TRBD1 (6 bases). CDR3 size: 16 residues. Germline CDR1 and CDR2: ENHRY and SYGVKD. Here the CDR3 reads CVISESRDMNNSPLHF. In nucleotides, the CDR3 is TGTGTTATCAGTGAGTCCCGGGACATGAATAATTCACCCCTCCACTTT.

The table lists this clonotype with a few counts. The chain employs TRBV4-1 and TRBJ2-7, with D maybe TRBD2 (5 bases). Trimming removed 1 base from V and 0 bases from J, with 7 bases in between. This CDR3 is 14 amino acids long. From germline, CDR1 is MGHRA and CDR2 YSYEKL. The CDR3 here is CASSQVEGSYEQYF. The CDR3 region has the DNA TGCGCCAGCAGCCAAGTCGAGGGCTCCTACGAGCAGTACTTC.

The V call is TRBV29-1, the J call TRBJ2-1; TRBD1 aligns across 10 bases. CDR1 is SQVTM, CDR2 ANQGSEA, per germline. The CDR3 consists of 16 residues. The V and J ends lost 0 bases and 7 bases, in that order; junction bases with no gene match: 9. CDR3 nucleotides: TGCAGCGTTGAAGATAAGGACAGGGGGGAAAGAAATGAGCAGTTCTTC. Translating gives CSVEDKDRGERNEQFF.

This clonotype was counted ten times or more. The gene calls are TRBV7-9 and TRBJ2-1; D is ambiguous. Looked up from germline, CDR1 is SEHNR and CDR2 is FQNEAQ (reference sequence). The CDR3 is 12 amino acids. The V end lost 1 base, the J end lost 10 bases, and 8 bases lay between the germline ends. The CDR3 here is CASSLVAVEQFF. In DNA form, the CDR3 reads TGTGCCAGCAGCTTAGTGGCGGTGGAGCAGTTCTTC.

The chain uses TRBV20-1 and TRBJ2-1; D not certain. V was trimmed by 3 bases and J by 6 bases, leaving 9 bases between them. CDR3 length equals 12 residues. Germline V gene sequence: CDR1 DFQATT, CDR2 SNEGSKA (reference sequence). CDR3 sequence reads: CSASYYSNEQFF. The CDR3 DNA sequence: TGCAGTGCTAGCTACTACTCCAATGAGCAGTTCTTC.

This clonotype was picked up many times. This chain links TRBV7-2 with TRBJ2-1; 15 bases fit TRBD2. J gave up 0 bases and V 1 base, and 4 bases lay outside the gene matches. This CDR3 is 19 amino acids long. The germline V gene encodes CDR1 SGHTA and CDR2 FQGNSA. The CDR3 spells CASSLGTSGGADSYNEQFF. The CDR3 coding sequence is TGTGCCAGCAGCTTAGGGACTAGCGGGGGGGCAGACTCCTACAATGAGCAGTTCTTC.

This clonotype was observed a handful of times. The chain joins TRBV19 to TRBJ1-1, with TRBD1 matching 7 bases. The CDR3 has 17 amino acids. After removal of 5 bases from V and 3 bases from J, the junction contained 15 bases not matched to a gene. Germline V gene lookup returns CDR1 LNHDA and CDR2 SQIVND (reference sequence). The CDR3 spells CASSPNPSRGYHTEAFF. CDR3 DNA: TGTGCCAGTAGTCCAAACCCTTCCAGGGGGTATCACACTGAAGCTTTCTTT.

With respect to this clonotype: Since a much larger clone is just one base distant, this may be a read error. The V gene is TRBV11-2, the J gene TRBJ2-7; 7 bases match TRBD2. Germline V lookup: CDR1 SGHAT, CDR2 FQNNGV. This CDR3 is 13 amino acids long. The CDR3, as DNA: TGTACCAGCAGCCGTTGGGGGGGCTACGAGCAGTACGTC. Its translation: CTSSRWGGYEQYV.

CDR3 residues: CSARGVSGGMNTEAFF. The DNA for the CDR3 is TGCAGTGCTAGAGGTGTATCCGGTGGGATGAACACTGAAGCTTTCTTT. The gene calls are TRBV20-1 and TRBJ1-1; D is unclear. The CDR3 is 16 amino acids. Deletions cut 1 base from V and 0 bases from J, with 15 bases between. Germline V gene data show CDR1 as DFQATT and CDR2 as SNEGSKA (reference sequence).

This clonotype showed up many times. The chain combines TRBV7-9 with TRBJ1-1; D is unresolved. The germline V gene has CDR1 SEHNR and CDR2 FQNEAQ (reference sequence). The CDR3 contains 12 residues. The ends were cut back, 6 bases at V and 4 bases at J, with 9 bases in the middle. The CDR3 DNA reads as TGTGCCAGCAGGCTCGGAGGCACTGAAGCTTTCTTT. This codes for CASRLGGTEAFF.